The 22 T cell receptor beta chains listed next were all sequenced from one sample in a study of beta chain features in type 1 diabetes. Reverse transcribing all isolated RNA meant expressed TCRB transcripts were sequenced. Here immunoSEQ multiplex PCR was the method, and the copy in TCRdb shows in-frame clones only, minus some. The table lists some 360,000 clones, around 19% of them singletons, with under 0.055% in the top ten. The sample comprised naive CD4+ T cells from blood. Every receptor here comes from a woman aged 18-29 years in good health.

The J gene is TRBJ1-1, the V gene TRBV4-1, with 8 bases matching TRBD1. The CDR3 consists of 16 residues. Trimming cost V 4 bases and J 0 bases; bases outside gene matches: 7. CDR1 is MGHRA and CDR2 is YSYEKL in the germline V gene. CDR3 DNA: TGCGCCAGCAGCCGTGGGACAGGATCCATGAACACTGAAGCTTTCTTT. Translation gives CASSRGTGSMNTEAFF.

The chain recombines TRBV19 with TRBJ2-7; TRBD1 aligns across 8 bases. Trimming removed 5 bases from V and 2 bases from J; junction bases left unmatched: 5. Germline V gene sequence: CDR1 LNHDA, CDR2 SQIVND (reference sequence). The CDR3 runs 14 residues. CDR3 coding DNA: TGTGCCAGTAGTGGGACAGGACTTACCTACGAGCAGTACTTC. Translated: CASSGTGLTYEQYF.

The V call is TRBV29-1, the J call TRBJ1-1; 10 nucleotides agree with TRBD1. The CDR3 is 15 amino acids. The germline V gene has CDR1 SQVTM and CDR2 ANQGSEA. V lost 1 base and J lost 4; bases outside the gene matches: 6. The chain's CDR3 is CSVEVGQGGGTEAFF. CDR3 sequence (DNA): TGCAGCGTTGAAGTAGGACAGGGGGGAGGCACTGAAGCTTTCTTT.

V usage is TRBV4-2 and J usage is TRBJ1-4; D not resolved. The CDR3 has 15 amino acids. The germline gives CDR1 LGHNA, CDR2 YNFKEQ. With 2 bases removed from V and 6 bases from J, the gap between germline ends came to 13 bases. CDR3 sequence: CASSQPGSNHEKLFF. The CDR3 coding sequence is TGTGCCAGCAGCCAACCCGGGTCAAACCATGAAAAACTGTTTTTT.

The V gene is TRBV30, the J gene TRBJ1-5, with D hard to call. V was cut by 4 bases and J by 0 bases, with 7 bases left in between. Germline V gene lookup returns CDR1 GTSNPN and CDR2 SVGIG (reference sequence). CDR3 length: 13 residues. CDR3 protein: CAWNRNSNQPQHF. CDR3 sequence (DNA): TGTGCCTGGAACAGAAATAGCAATCAGCCCCAGCATTTT. Variable domain in full (rest from reference TRBV30 and TRBJ1-5): SQTIHQWPATLVQPVGSPLSLECTVEGTSNPNLYWYRQAAGRGLQLLFYSVGIGQISSEVPQNLSASRPQDRQFILSSKKLLLSDSGFYLCAWNRNSNQPQHFGDGTRLSIL.

The V gene is TRBV18, the J gene TRBJ2-7; D perhaps matches TRBD2 (6 bases). Germline values: CDR1 KGHSH, CDR2 LQKENI. The length of the CDR3 is 16 residues. V shed 2 bases and J shed 3 bases, with 17 bases lying between them. CDR3 sequence reads: CASSPEVGTRFYEQYF. The CDR3 DNA follows: TGTGCCAGCTCACCAGAGGTTGGGACTCGATTCTACGAGCAGTACTTC.

Details on this clone: A junction boundary mismatches the germline segment, possibly from a read error. The chain combines TRBV18 with TRBJ1-3; D remains ambiguous. The CDR3 consists of 16 residues. Looked up from germline, CDR1 is KGHSH and CDR2 is LQKENI. The CDR3 protein is CASSPPGAISGSTIYF. The CDR3, as DNA: TGTGCCAGCTCACCACCGGGAGCTATCTCTGGAAGCACCATATATTTT.

The table lists this clone with a few counts. The chain uses TRBV6-1 and TRBJ2-3; D remains unclear. The CDR3 is 11 residues long. Trimming took off 3 bases at V and 6 bases at J, with 4 bases between the two ends. The germline gives CDR1 MNHNS, CDR2 SASEGT. Here the CDR3 reads CASSDRDTQYF. The CDR3 DNA reads as TGTGCCAGCAGTGATCGTGATACGCAGTATTTT.

The rearrangement links TRBV7-2 to TRBJ1-5, with a tentative D call TRBD1 (5 bases). The germline V gene has CDR1 SGHTA and CDR2 FQGNSA. The CDR3 loop spans 13 amino acids. V lost 1 base, J lost 5 bases, and 6 bases lay in between. In nucleotides, the CDR3 is TGTGCCAGCAGCTTAGGGGACTATCAGCCCCAGCATTTT. As protein: CASSLGDYQPQHF.

The chain recombines TRBV5-1 with TRBJ1-1; D gene unclear. Germline V gene lookup returns CDR1 SGHRS and CDR2 YFSETQ. CDR3 length: 14 amino acids. V was pared by 0 bases and J by 1 base, with 7 bases between. CDR3 sequence: CASSLGWRNTEAFF. For the CDR3, the DNA is TGCGCCAGCAGCTTGGGGTGGAGGAACACTGAAGCTTTCTTT. The full variable domain, with the rest looked up from reference TRBV5-1 and TRBJ1-1, is KAGVTQTPRYLIKTRGQQVTLSCSPISGHRSVSWYQQTPGQGLQFLFEYFSETQRNKGNFPGRFSGRQFSNSRSEMNVSTLELGDSALYLCASSLGWRNTEAFFGQGTRLTVV.

This clone has a handful of counts. V and J are TRBV27 and TRBJ1-1; D gene uncertain. Germline V gene lookup returns CDR1 MNHEY and CDR2 SMNVEV (reference sequence). Trimming left V 4 bases short and J 2 bases short, with 17 bases between. The CDR3 extends over 16 amino acids. As DNA, the CDR3 is TGTGCCAGCAGTTCGAGGATTCGAAGCCTAAACACTGAAGCTTTCTTT. It codes for CASSSRIRSLNTEAFF.

This clone was picked up one time. V and J are TRBV7-2 and TRBJ1-5; tentatively, D is TRBD1 (6 bases). V was clipped by 5 bases and J by 4 bases, with 15 bases between them. Germline V gene lookup returns CDR1 SGHTA and CDR2 FQGNSA. The CDR3 consists of 15 residues. The CDR3 DNA sequence: TGTGCCAGCAGCCCGGGGGGGGCAGGGAATCAGCCCCAGCATTTT. Amino acids: CASSPGGAGNQPQHF.

About this clone itself: At the DNA level, this CDR3 is encoded by other sequences in the same sample as well. This rearrangement joins TRBV7-9 to TRBJ2-1; D uncertain. The germline V gene has CDR1 SEHNR and CDR2 FQNEAQ (reference sequence). This CDR3 region has 12 residues. Trimming pared 3 bases from V and 4 bases from J, leaving 4 bases between. CDR3 nucleotides: TGTGCCAGCAGCTTCAGTTACAATGAGCAGTTCTTC. Translating gives CASSFSYNEQFF.

This chain joins TRBV11-2 and TRBJ2-3, with 7 bases fitting TRBD2. The CDR3 covers 15 residues. Germline loops: CDR1 SGHAT, CDR2 FQNNGV. V lost 6 bases and J lost 0; bases outside the gene matches: 6. The CDR3 loop reads CASSLVGRSTDTQYF. The CDR3 coding sequence is TGTGCCAGCAGTCTGGTCGGGAGGAGCACAGATACGCAGTATTTT.

The genes are TRBV7-2 and TRBJ1-1; D remains unclear. This CDR3 is 12 amino acids long. The germline gives CDR1 SGHTA, CDR2 FQGNSA. Trimming took 4 bases from V and 11 from J, leaving 14 bases between them. The CDR3, as DNA: TGTGCCAGCAGCTCCTCGAACACTAGGGCTTTCTTT. Amino acid sequence: CASSSSNTRAFF.

The gene calls are TRBV30 and TRBJ2-7; TRBD1 matches at 8 bases. There are 13 residues in the CDR3. The junction had 6 bases not matched to a gene; V was cut back by 5 bases and J by 3 bases. CDR1 is GTSNPN, CDR2 SVGIG, per germline (reference sequence). Here the CDR3 DNA reads TGTGCCTGGGGACAGGGCGCGGACTACGAGCAGTACTTC. It codes for CAWGQGADYEQYF.

The sample holds a few counts of this clone. The sample carries other DNA sequences with the same CDR3. The chain combines TRBV29-1 with TRBJ1-2; no clear D. This CDR3 is 11 amino acids long. Germline CDR1 SQVTM, CDR2 ANQGSEA. The V end lost 1 base, the J end lost 2 bases, and 2 bases lay between the germline ends. The DNA for the CDR3 is TGCAGCGTTGAAGCGAACTATGGCTACACCTTC. It yields the protein CSVEANYGYTF.

The CDR3, as DNA: TGTGCCAGCAGCTGGGGGTCAGCGGGGGGCACAGATACGCAGTATTTT. Its protein is CASSWGSAGGTDTQYF. The rearrangement uses TRBV7-9 and TRBJ2-3; 8 bases fit TRBD2. Germline assignment: CDR1 SEHNR and CDR2 FQNEAQ (reference sequence). The CDR3 sequence is 16 residues long. V gave up 4 bases and J gave up 1 base; unmatched junction bases: 7.

The chain uses TRBV11-2 and TRBJ1-1; D remains unclear. Germline-derived CDR1 and CDR2 are SGHAT and FQNNGV. The CDR3 consists of 13 residues. Trimming removed 5 bases from V and 2 bases from J, with 9 bases in between. Here the CDR3 reads CASSPGINTEAFF. The CDR3 DNA reads TGTGCCAGCAGCCCCGGGATAAACACTGAAGCTTTCTTT. Full variable domain (rest looked up from reference TRBV11-2 and TRBJ1-1): EAGVAQSPRYKIIEKRQSVAFWCNPISGHATLYWYQQILGQGPKLLIQFQNNGVVDDSQLPKDRFSAERLKGVDSTLKIQPAKLEDSAVYLCASSPGINTEAFFGQGTRLTVV.

The chain employs TRBV27 and TRBJ2-3; D is unclear. Trimming stripped 3 bases from V and 2 bases from J, with 9 bases between. CDR1 and CDR2 from the germline V gene are MNHEY and SMNVEV (reference sequence). The CDR3 extends over 14 amino acids. The CDR3 DNA sequence: TGTGCCAGCAGTTTGGTGCAGGCCACAGATACGCAGTATTTT. Amino acids: CASSLVQATDTQYF.

The rearrangement uses TRBV30 and TRBJ2-7; D is ambiguous. This CDR3 is 13 amino acids long. Germline CDR1 reads GTSNPN; CDR2 reads SVGIG (reference sequence). Deletions cut 0 bases from V and 6 bases from J, with 12 bases between. As DNA, the CDR3 is TGTGCCTGGAGTGTGTCCCCCCTAGGCGAGCAGTACTTC. Translated: CAWSVSPLGEQYF.

This clone was seen a few times. The J gene is TRBJ2-1, the V gene TRBV4-2; 7 bases line up with TRBD2. The germline V gene encodes CDR1 LGHNA and CDR2 YNFKEQ. J was trimmed by 5 bases and V by 6 bases; bases with no gene match: 13. This CDR3 comprises 16 residues. The CDR3 spells CASSPQEAGVDNEQFF. DNA for the CDR3: TGTGCCAGCAGTCCTCAGGAGGCGGGAGTGGACAATGAGCAGTTCTTC.